This passage covers 3 T cell receptor beta chains from one sample sequenced in a study of shared clonotypes between healthy human individuals. Clones were sequenced by immunoSEQ multiplex PCR, and TCRdb holds only the in-frame ones, with some missing. The table has approximately 2,200,000 clones, around 93% seen once. The naive CD8 fraction comprised CD45RO-negative cells positively selected for CCR7 and excluded terminally differentiated effector memory CD45RA+ cells. The material sequenced was naive CD8+ T cells from PBMCs. The receptors stem from a man between 18 and 29 years old in good health. Some clones in this sample may be carry-over from other donors' samples.

This clone was found once. V gene TRBV2 combines with J gene TRBJ1-5; the D is unclear. The CDR3 runs to 17 residues. Germline CDR1 and CDR2: SNHLY and FYNNEI. V gave up 0 bases and J gave up 4 bases, with 16 bases separating them. CDR3: CASSEAGSPITNQPQHF. The CDR3 DNA sequence: TGTGCCAGCAGTGAAGCCGGTTCCCCAATAACAAATCAGCCCCAGCATTTT.

This clone was seen a single time. The chain combines TRBV6-5 with TRBJ2-1, with 9 bases lining up with TRBD1. V was pared by 7 bases and J by 4 bases, with 8 bases of the junction left unmatched. Germline values: CDR1 MNHEY, CDR2 SVGAGI. The CDR3 loop spans 15 amino acids. In DNA form, the CDR3 reads TGTGCCAGCACTAACGGGGACAGGGTATACAATGAGCAGTTCTTC. It codes for CASTNGDRVYNEQFF.

The chain links TRBV7-3 to TRBJ1-2; a weak D match, TRBD1 (5 bases). Deletions cut 3 bases from V and 8 bases from J, with 13 bases between. CDR3 size: 13 residues. Germline V gene sequence: CDR1 SGHTA, CDR2 FQGTGA. CDR3 amino acids: CASSFGGGDGYTF. Here the CDR3 DNA reads TGTGCCAGCAGCTTCGGAGGTGGGGACGGCTACACCTTC.